These 10 T cell receptor beta chains were all obtained from the same sample, sequenced in a study of blood T cells in healthy people across ages. A J-beta primer mix and a sample-barcoded 5' primer were used in a second PCR of about 6 to 12 cycles. TCRdb processed the 5' RACE reads anew with MiXCR; each CDR3 protein has one entry. The sample includes fewer than 2,000,000 distinct CDR3 sequences, about 31% seen only once; the top ten take about 11%. Sequences were obtained from blood. The receptors shown here come from a woman aged 30 to 39 in good health.

This clonotype was detected only a few times. This chain uses TRBV27 with TRBJ2-5; D is unresolved. With 4 bases removed from V and 2 bases from J, the gap between germline ends came to 14 bases. This CDR3 has 15 amino acids. Germline values: CDR1 MNHEY, CDR2 SMNVEV (reference sequence). CDR3 sequence: CASSSGTLGQETQYF. The CDR3 region has the DNA TGTGCCAGCAGTTCCGGCACCTTGGGGCAAGAGACCCAGTACTTC.

V usage is TRBV7-2 and J usage is TRBJ2-7, with 9 bases matching TRBD2. With V trimmed by 2 bases and J by 5 bases, 7 bases remained unmatched. The CDR3 totals 15 residues. Germline V CDR1 and CDR2: SGHTA, FQGNSA. The CDR3 sequence is CASSLMAGGRDEQYF. The CDR3 DNA sequence: TGTGCCAGCAGCTTAATGGCGGGAGGGCGGGACGAGCAGTACTTC.

This rearrangement joins TRBV5-1 to TRBJ2-1; 14 bases agree with TRBD2. Germline trimming cut 0 bases from V and 5 bases from J; bases unmatched to any gene: 13. Germline values: CDR1 SGHRS, CDR2 YFSETQ. This CDR3 region has 20 residues. CDR3 bases: TGCGCCAGCAGCTTGGGTGGGACTAGCGGGAGCTCCTCTTTTCACAATGAGCAGTTCTTC. It yields the protein CASSLGGTSGSSSFHNEQFF.

The rearrangement links TRBV9 to TRBJ2-1, with 12 positions matching TRBD2. Germline V gene sequence: CDR1 SGDLS, CDR2 YYNGEE. V shed 3 bases and J 8 bases; nucleotides not matched to a gene: 12. The CDR3 covers 17 residues. The CDR3 sequence is CASSARLAGEFWDEQFF. In DNA form, the CDR3 reads TGTGCCAGCAGCGCAAGACTAGCGGGGGAGTTCTGGGATGAGCAGTTCTTC.

This clonotype has more than one count but fewer than ten. This chain connects TRBV7-3 to TRBJ2-1, with a weak D call TRBD2 (6 bases). Germline CDR1 is SGHTA and CDR2 is FQGTGA. The length of the CDR3 is 16 residues. Trimming removed 5 bases from V and 2 bases from J, with 16 bases in between. The CDR3 loop reads CASSLTGGEAYNEQFF. The CDR3 DNA follows: TGTGCCAGCAGCCTTACAGGAGGGGAAGCCTACAATGAGCAGTTCTTC.

The rearrangement links TRBV10-3 to TRBJ1-2, with a weak D call TRBD1 (6 bases). V was pared by 7 bases and J by 8 bases, with 20 bases between. CDR3 length: 14 residues. Germline CDR1 is ENHRY and CDR2 is SYGVKD. This chain's CDR3 is CAITPGAHAGGYTF. The CDR3 nucleotides are TGTGCCATCACCCCAGGGGCCCACGCGGGGGGCTACACCTTC.

The chain recombines TRBV2 with TRBJ2-7; TRBD2 agrees at 11 bases. The CDR3 loop spans 17 amino acids. The germline V gene encodes CDR1 SNHLY and CDR2 FYNNEI. Unmatched junction bases numbered 17, after V lost 8 bases and J lost 5 bases. CDR3 coding DNA: TGTGCCAGCTGTCGCTGGGAGACTAGCGGGAAGGACGACGAGCAGTACTTC. Its translation is CASCRWETSGKDDEQYF.

This clonotype came up a few times. J is TRBJ2-1 and V is TRBV7-2; D may match TRBD1 or TRBD2 (5 bases each). The germline CDR1 and CDR2 sequences are SGHTA and FQGNSA. The V end was cut by 4 bases, the J end by 9 bases, with 13 bases between. The CDR3 has 13 amino acids. CDR3 sequence: CASSSYEGSEQFF. The CDR3 region has the DNA TGTGCCAGCAGCTCGTATGAGGGGTCTGAGCAGTTCTTC. The whole variable domain, filled in from reference TRBV7-2 and TRBJ2-1, reads GAGVSQSPSNKVTEKGKDVELRCDPISGHTALYWYRQSLGQGLEFLIYFQGNSAPDKSGLPSDRFSAERTGGSVSTLTIQRTQQEDSAVYLCASSSYEGSEQFFGPGTRLTVL.

This clonotype was counted between two and nine times. The V and J genes are TRBV29-1 and TRBJ1-2; perhaps TRBD1 as D (5 bases). This CDR3 is built from 15 residues. Germline V gene sequence: CDR1 SQVTM, CDR2 ANQGSEA. Trimming took off 5 bases at V and 5 bases at J, with 21 bases between the two ends. CDR3 in amino acids: CSVIPGTPSKYGYTF. The DNA of the CDR3 is TGCAGCGTTATACCAGGGACTCCGTCCAAATATGGCTACACCTTC.

The gene calls are TRBV7-2 and TRBJ2-3, with D uncertain. The CDR3 extends over 16 amino acids. The germline V gene has CDR1 SGHTA and CDR2 FQGNSA. With 1 base removed from V and 4 bases from J, the gap between germline ends came to 15 bases. The CDR3 region has the DNA TGTGCCAGCAGCTTAGTAGTTGGGAATACGGCAGATACGCAGTATTTT. It codes for CASSLVVGNTADTQYF. Complete variable domain (other parts from reference TRBV7-2 and TRBJ2-3): GAGVSQSPSNKVTEKGKDVELRCDPISGHTALYWYRQSLGQGLEFLIYFQGNSAPDKSGLPSDRFSAERTGGSVSTLTIQRTQQEDSAVYLCASSLVVGNTADTQYFGPGTRLTVL.